These T cell receptor beta chains were read from a single sample in a study of cytomegalovirus exposure and HLA in healthy donors. The data were produced by immunoSEQ multiplex PCR, yet TCRdb's version contains in-frame clones alone and is incomplete. Of over 150,000 clones in the sample, about two thirds were seen once. The sample consisted of PBMCs. The receptor source for this set is a woman aged 18-35 years in good health and CMV-seropositive. The CDR3 runs from the conserved cysteine through the conserved F or W. A D gene is named only where the DNA matches it firmly. The size entry is marked missing in some rows and otherwise reads once, few, many or a size class.

clone_size,d_call,v_call,j_call,cdr3_nt,cdr3_aa
NA,NA,TRBV9,TRBJ2-3,TGTGCCAGCAGCGCCAGGACAGTTCGCGATACGCAGTATTTT,CASSARTVRDTQYF
NA,NA,TRBV19,TRBJ2-7,TGTGCCAGTAGCCGCGGCCAGGGCGCAGTAGTTTACGAGCAGTACTTC,CASSRGQGAVVYEQYF
NA,NA,TRBV28,TRBJ2-7,TGTGCCAGCGCTACGCCGGAGGGTCCGCGCTACGAGCAGTACTTC,CASATPEGPRYEQYF
NA,TRBD2,TRBV4-2,TRBJ2-3,TGTGCCAGCAGCCAGATCCTAGCGGGGGGTAGCACAGATACGCAGTATTTT,CASSQILAGGSTDTQYF
NA,TRBD1,TRBV29-1,TRBJ2-2,TGCAGCGCCCCCGGACAGGGAGGAGCCGGGGAGCTGTTTTTT,CSAPGQGGAGELFF
few,NA,TRBV7-8,TRBJ1-4,TGTGCCAGCAGACAAGACTCGACTAATGAAAAACTGTTTTTT,CASRQDSTNEKLFF
NA,TRBD1,TRBV7-2,TRBJ1-5,TGTGCCAGCAGCTTTGGGACAGGGAGCAATCAGCCCCAGCATTTT,CASSFGTGSNQPQHF
NA,NA,TRBV27,TRBJ2-1,TGTGCCAGCAGTTTATGGGAGCAGCGTTACAATGAGCAGTTCTTC,CASSLWEQRYNEQFF
NA,TRBD1,TRBV7-3,TRBJ2-1,TGTGCCAGCAGCCGACAGGGGCGTAGCTCCTACAATGAGCAGTTCTTC,CASSRQGRSSYNEQFF
few,NA,TRBV23-1,TRBJ1-2,TGCGCCAGCAGTCAATATGTCAGGAATTGCTATGGCTACACCTTC,CASSQYVRNCYGYTF
NA,TRBD2,TRBV13,TRBJ2-2,TGTGCCAGCAGCCCCACCGGGACTAGCGGGAGTACCGGGGAGCTGTTTTTT,CASSPTGTSGSTGELFF
NA,NA,TRBV5-1,TRBJ2-1,TGCGCCAGCTACCTGGGGACTTCCTACAATGAGCAGTTCTTC,CASYLGTSYNEQFF
NA,TRBD2,TRBV29-1,TRBJ2-7,TGCAGCGTACGACTAGCGGGAGTATCGGTATCCTACGAGCAGTACTTC,CSVRLAGVSVSYEQYF
NA,TRBD1,TRBV10-3,TRBJ1-3,TGTGCCATCAGTGAGCAAAGACAGGGGATGTCTGGAAACACCATATATTTT,CAISEQRQGMSGNTIYF
NA,NA,TRBV12-5,TRBJ1-5,TGTGCTAGTGGTTTGGTAATTCCCTACAGGGTCGGAAGCAATCAGCCCCAGCATTTT,CASGLVIPYRVGSNQPQHF
NA,NA,TRBV5-1,TRBJ2-3,TGCGCCAGCAGCTTCGAGGGCCTAACGCCAGGTACGCAGTATTTT,CASSFEGLTPGTQYF
NA,TRBD2,TRBV11-1,TRBJ2-7,TGTGCCAGCAGCCCCCTCGGAGCGGGAGGACTCTACGAGCAGTACTTC,CASSPLGAGGLYEQYF
NA,NA,TRBV5-1,TRBJ1-1,TGCGCCAGCAGCTATGGACAGGAAGCTTTCTTT,CASSYGQEAFF
NA,TRBD1,TRBV5-8,TRBJ2-7,TGTGCCAGCAGCTCCATGTCCGGGACAGGGGCGTACGAGCAGTACTTC,CASSSMSGTGAYEQYF
NA,NA,TRBV10-2,TRBJ2-7,TGCGCCAGCAGCTACGACAGCTACGAGCAGTACTTC,CASSYDSYEQYF
once,TRBD2,TRBV29-1,TRBJ2-5,TGCAGCGTTTTTGGGATCGGGACTAGCGGGAGGGCCTTAGAGGCCCAGTACTTC,CSVFGIGTSGRALEAQYF
NA,NA,TRBV2,TRBJ2-2,TGTGCCAGCAGTTCAGAGGGAGCGAACACCGGGGAGCTGTTTTTT,CASSSEGANTGELFF
NA,TRBD1,TRBV6-4,TRBJ2-1,TGTGCCAGCAGTGACCCCGGGACAGGGGACTACAATGAGCAGTTCTTC,CASSDPGTGDYNEQFF
NA,NA,TRBV7-3,TRBJ1-1,TGTGCCAGCAGCCCGGCAGGGTTTTTAGGCACTGAAGCTTTCTTT,CASSPAGFLGTEAFF
NA,NA,TRBV19,TRBJ2-1,TGTGCCAGTAGTTGGGGGGGCGGCCAGAGCTCCTACAATGAGCAGTTCTTC,CASSWGGGQSSYNEQFF
NA,NA,TRBV30,TRBJ1-6,TGTGCCTGGAATTCCCCCTTCTCACCCCTCCACTTT,CAWNSPFSPLHF
few,TRBD1,TRBV11-2,TRBJ1-4,TGTGCCAGCAGCTCCCCGTCACAGGGGACTAATGAAAAACTGTTTTTT,CASSSPSQGTNEKLFF
few,NA,TRBV4-1,TRBJ2-7,TGCGCCAGCAGCCCAGGATACGGGGGCTACGAGCAGTACTTC,CASSPGYGGYEQYF
NA,NA,TRBV5-1,TRBJ2-5,TGCGCCAGCAGCTCGACAGGTAAAGAGACCCAGTACTTC,CASSSTGKETQYF
NA,NA,TRBV10-3,TRBJ2-7,TGTGCCATCAATCGAGACAAGGGGGTTGTCTACGGGCAGTACTTC,CAINRDKGVVYGQYF